This TCR beta chain was documented in a study of technical replicates of blood from four donors. This table comes from immunoSEQ multiplex PCR, and its TCRdb copy is limited to in-frame clones, with some not included. The sample has under 90,000 clones, roughly 90% seen once; the top ten hold roughly 0.25%. Sequencing input: T cells isolated from PBMCs. The receptor's source is a human donor in good health.

The CDR3 bases are TGTGCCAGCAGAAGACTAGCGGGGTGTCCCTACAATGAGCAGTTCTTC. The encoded protein is CASRRLAGCPYNEQFF. V and J are TRBV21-1 and TRBJ2-1; TRBD2, the D gene given by the table, was not confirmed from the DNA. TRBV21-1 counts as a pseudogene. This CDR3 is 16 amino acids long.